Following are 6 T cell receptor beta chains from one sample sequenced in a study of T cell responses to AZD1222 COVID-19 vaccine. Profiling relied on immunoSEQ multiplex PCR, and the TCRdb table lists in-frame clones only, not all of them. The profile shows about 92,000 clones, approximately 84% of them singletons. The source was peripheral blood, collected on day 0 of AZD1222 vaccination. The receptor source for this set is an adult in good health.

This clone was seen just once. Here the CDR3 reads CAWSSNVGLVIHNEQFF. The CDR3 coding sequence is TGTGCCTGGAGTTCCAACGTGGGACTAGTTATCCACAATGAGCAGTTCTTC. The V call is TRBV30, the J call TRBJ2-1; 8 bases fit TRBD2. This CDR3 has 17 amino acids. The junction had 14 bases not matched to a gene; V was cut back by 2 bases and J by 5 bases. Looked up from germline, CDR1 is GTSNPN and CDR2 is SVGIG (reference sequence).

CDR3 loop: CASSGRWTEEEKLFF. Here the CDR3 DNA reads TGTGCCAGCAGTGGGCGTTGGACTGAGGAGGAAAAACTGTTTTTT. This chain uses TRBV2 with TRBJ1-4, with unresolved D. V lost 4 bases and J 8 bases, leaving 17 bases between the germline ends. The CDR3 loop spans 15 amino acids. CDR1 SNHLY and CDR2 FYNNEI come from the germline V gene.

This chain links TRBV4-2 with TRBJ1-4; tentative D call: TRBD1 (6 bases). Germline V CDR1 and CDR2: LGHNA, YNFKEQ. With 3 bases removed from V and 2 bases from J, the gap between germline ends came to 13 bases. The CDR3 has 16 residues. CDR3 region: CASSQASQGTNEKLFF. Written as DNA, the CDR3 is TGTGCCAGCAGCCAGGCTTCACAGGGTACTAATGAAAAACTGTTTTTT.

This chain joins TRBV19 and TRBJ1-3, with D unresolved. The CDR3 consists of 15 residues. V was cut by 5 bases and J by 2 bases, with 13 bases left in between. Germline V gene data show CDR1 as LNHDA and CDR2 as SQIVND (reference sequence). CDR3 DNA: TGTGCCAGTAGTTTTGAAGCAGGACCTGGAAACACCATATATTTT. Translating gives CASSFEAGPGNTIYF.

This chain joins TRBV3-1 (or the pseudogene TRBV3-2) and TRBJ1-2; 9 positions match TRBD1. Per germline, CDR1 LGHDT and CDR2 YNNKEL (reference sequence). After removal of 2 bases from V and 14 bases from J, the junction contained 12 bases not matched to a gene. The CDR3 covers 14 residues. CDR3 region: CASSQYNSQGASTF. The DNA of the CDR3 is TGTGCCAGCAGCCAATACAACTCACAGGGGGCAAGTACCTTC.

This chain connects TRBV28 to TRBJ1-5; D is unclear. V was clipped by 4 bases and J by 4 bases, with 17 bases between them. CDR1 is MDHEN and CDR2 is SYDVKM in the germline V gene. The CDR3 spans 16 residues. CDR3 in DNA: TGTGCCAGCAGTTCAGGACGGGGTAGCCGGAATCAGCCCCAGCATTTT. Amino acid sequence: CASSSGRGSRNQPQHF.